These 3 T cell receptor beta chains share one sample of origin, sequenced in a study of quantifying T cell responses using KT2 cells. Study-level information: cDNA was made from DNase-treated RNA using alpha and beta constant primers.

An oligo carrying a UMI was ligated to the cDNA 3' end. An equimolar mix of RC1.1 and RC1.2 primed the beta chain across TRBC1 and TRBC2. TCRdb reprocessed the UMI-ligation and nested PCR reads with MiXCR, giving one entry per CDR3 protein. The sample has fewer than 50,000 distinct CDR3 sequences; about 17% are singletons. The sample consisted of PBMCs spiked with cells of the T cell clone KT2. The receptors were sampled from a human donor.

This clonotype has more than one count but fewer than ten. The rearrangement links TRBV29-1 to TRBJ1-1; possible D gene TRBD1, 5 bases. The CDR3 contains 14 residues. Germline CDR1 SQVTM, CDR2 ANQGSEA. The ends were cut back, 6 bases at V and 0 bases at J, with 14 bases in the middle. Written as DNA, the CDR3 is TGCAGCGTCGACCTTGGGACGTTGAACACTGAAGCTTTCTTT. Protein: CSVDLGTLNTEAFF. Together with reference TRBV29-1 and TRBJ1-1, the CDR3 gives the full variable domain: SAVISQKPSRDICQRGTSLTIQCQVDSQVTMMFWYRQQPGQSLTLIATANQGSEATYESGFVIDKFPISRPNLTFSTLTVSNMSPEDSSIYLCSVDLGTLNTEAFFGQGTRLTVV.

The chain has TRBV5-1 and TRBJ1-1, with 9 bases identical to TRBD1. The J segment lost 5 bases and the V segment lost 3 bases, leaving 5 bases of the junction unmatched. Germline V gene sequence: CDR1 SGHRS, CDR2 YFSETQ. The length of the CDR3 is 14 residues. The CDR3 coding sequence is TGCGCCAGCAGCTACGGACAGGGGCGAACTGAAGCTTTCTTT. This encodes CASSYGQGRTEAFF. Looking up the rest from reference TRBV5-1 and TRBJ1-1 gives the full variable domain: KAGVTQTPRYLIKTRGQQVTLSCSPISGHRSVSWYQQTPGQGLQFLFEYFSETQRNKGNFPGRFSGRQFSNSRSEMNVSTLELGDSALYLCASSYGQGRTEAFFGQGTRLTVV.

By share, this clonotype ranks as medium-sized. V and J are TRBV20-1 and TRBJ2-1; TRBD2 agrees at 12 bases. V shed 6 bases and J 6 bases; nucleotides not matched to a gene: 9. CDR1 and CDR2 (germline): DFQATT, SNEGSKA (reference sequence). The CDR3 contains 15 residues. CDR3 protein: CSAEYLAGGINEQFF. Here the CDR3 DNA reads TGCAGTGCGGAATATCTAGCGGGGGGGATCAATGAGCAGTTCTTC.